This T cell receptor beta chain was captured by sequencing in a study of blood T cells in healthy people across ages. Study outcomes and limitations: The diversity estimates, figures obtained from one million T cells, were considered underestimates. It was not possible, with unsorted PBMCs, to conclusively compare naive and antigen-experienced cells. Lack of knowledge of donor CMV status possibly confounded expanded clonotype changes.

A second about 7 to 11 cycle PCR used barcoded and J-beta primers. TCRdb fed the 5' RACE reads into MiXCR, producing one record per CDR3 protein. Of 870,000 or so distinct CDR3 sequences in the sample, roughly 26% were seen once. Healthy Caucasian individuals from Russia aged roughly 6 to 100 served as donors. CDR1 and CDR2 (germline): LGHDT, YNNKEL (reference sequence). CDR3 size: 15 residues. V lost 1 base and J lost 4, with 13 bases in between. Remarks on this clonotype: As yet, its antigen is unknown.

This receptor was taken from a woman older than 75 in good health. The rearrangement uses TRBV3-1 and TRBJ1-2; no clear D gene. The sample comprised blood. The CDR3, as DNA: TGTGCCAGCAGCCAAGGGAGAGGATACGGCTATGGCTACACCTTC. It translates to CASSQGRGYGYGYTF.